These 29 T cell receptor beta chains originate from one sample sequenced in a study of siplizumab effects on memory and regulatory T cells (dated by TCRdb to 2018 to 2020). The library was produced with the immunoSEQ multiplex PCR assay. The table comes from immuneACCESS by way of TCRdb, which keeps in-frame sequences with V and J called. Part of the clones is missing from these tables; in studies checked, under half for an unresolved V gene and the rest for unknown reasons. Recorded for this sample are more than 85,000 clones; more than 90% of them occurred a single time. The leading ten clones occupy roughly 2.7% of the sample. Sequenced sample: CD4+ T cells sorted from blood. The receptor source for this set is a human donor in good health. Some clones in this sample may be carry-over from other donors' samples.

The V call is TRBV27, the J call TRBJ2-7; no reliable D call. Germline loops: CDR1 MNHEY, CDR2 SMNVEV (reference sequence). The CDR3 is 13 residues long. V gave up 0 bases and J gave up 3 bases, with 6 bases separating them. The CDR3 is CASSLSPFYEQYF. CDR3 in DNA: TGTGCCAGCAGTTTATCGCCCTTCTACGAGCAGTACTTC.

This chain connects TRBV4-1 to TRBJ2-7, with 10 positions matching TRBD2. The J segment lost 7 bases and the V segment lost 1 base, leaving 10 bases of the junction unmatched. CDR1 and CDR2 (germline): MGHRA, YSYEKL. The CDR3 is 16 amino acids. As DNA, the CDR3 is TGCGCCAGCAGCCAAGCCCCCAGCGGGAGGGCGAGGGAGCAGTACTTC. Translated, it gives CASSQAPSGRAREQYF.

The chain combines TRBV28 with TRBJ2-5, with a tentative D call TRBD2 (6 bases). Judging by the DNA end, TRBJ2-7 fits better; the J call may be wrong. This CDR3 has 13 residues. The germline CDR1 and CDR2 sequences are MDHEN and SYDVKM. The chain's CDR3 is CASSPGTGYEQYF. The CDR3 DNA reads as TGTGCCAGCAGTCCAGGGACTGGCTACGAGCAGTACTTC.

The chain is built from TRBV7-3 and TRBJ1-1; 7 bases agree with TRBD1. Germline V gene data show CDR1 as SGHTA and CDR2 as FQGTGA. This CDR3 is 15 amino acids long. Trimming took 3 bases from V and 1 from J; bases not matched to a gene: 5. CDR3 sequence: CASSLTGMGNTEAFF. The CDR3 nucleotides read TGTGCCAGCAGCTTGACAGGGATGGGGAACACTGAAGCTTTCTTT.

The chain carries TRBV19 and TRBJ2-5; TRBD2 matches 7 bases. Germline CDR1 reads LNHDA; CDR2 reads SQIVND (reference sequence). This CDR3 is built from 13 residues. V lost 5 bases, J lost 3 bases, and 3 bases stayed unmatched. CDR3 in amino acids: CASSLRGEETQYF. CDR3 bases: TGTGCCAGTAGTCTCCGGGGGGAAGAGACCCAGTACTTC. The whole variable domain, filled in from reference TRBV19 and TRBJ2-5, reads DGGITQSPKYLFRKEGQNVTLSCEQNLNHDAMYWYRQDPGQGLRLIYYSQIVNDFQKGDIAEGYSVSREKKESFPLTVTSAQKNPTAFYLCASSLRGEETQYFGPGTRLLVL.

The chain has TRBV7-9 and TRBJ2-7; 10 bases are a match to TRBD2. The CDR3 extends over 18 amino acids. Trimming cost V 4 bases and J 1 base; bases outside gene matches: 13. The germline CDR1 and CDR2 sequences are SEHNR and FQNEAQ (reference sequence). CDR3 in DNA: TGTGCCAGCAGCTCCATTGGGAGCGGGAGGGTGGTTTCCTACGAGCAGTACTTC. Amino acid sequence: CASSSIGSGRVVSYEQYF.

This clone was recorded once. The chain is built from TRBV19 and TRBJ1-5; maybe TRBD1 (6 bases). Germline values: CDR1 LNHDA, CDR2 SQIVND (reference sequence). Trimming left V 5 bases short and J 5 bases short, with 16 bases between. This CDR3 has 15 residues. CDR3 loop: CASSSLRRGDQPQHF. In DNA form, the CDR3 reads TGTGCCAGTAGTTCCCTGCGAAGGGGGGATCAGCCCCAGCATTTT.

The rearrangement uses TRBV10-3 and TRBJ1-2; D not certain. From germline, CDR1 is ENHRY and CDR2 SYGVKD. Trimming took off 2 bases at V and 3 bases at J, with 4 bases between the two ends. There are 12 residues in the CDR3. CDR3 residues: CAISETDYGYTF. The CDR3 coding sequence is TGTGCCATCAGTGAGACGGACTATGGCTACACCTTC.

The chain has TRBV28 and TRBJ2-7, with D possibly TRBD1 on 7 matching bases. Germline V gene sequence: CDR1 MDHEN, CDR2 SYDVKM. The CDR3 runs 13 residues. Trimming pared 6 bases from V and 2 bases from J, leaving 11 bases between. This CDR3 is CASREGTAYEQYF. CDR3 bases: TGTGCCAGCAGGGAGGGGACAGCCTACGAGCAGTACTTC.

The genes are TRBV30 and TRBJ2-1; D is perhaps TRBD2 (5 bases). Per germline, CDR1 GTSNPN and CDR2 SVGIG (reference sequence). V was clipped by 2 bases and J by 9 bases, with 8 bases between them. This CDR3 contains 11 residues. CDR3 DNA: TGTGCCTGGAGTCTAGCAAGTGAGCAGTTCTTC. Its translation: CAWSLASEQFF.

This clone was observed a few times. V and J are TRBV7-9 and TRBJ2-7; D is unresolved. The V end lost 4 bases, the J end lost 2 bases, and 12 bases lay between the germline ends. In germline, CDR1 is SEHNR, CDR2 FQNEAQ (reference sequence). This CDR3 is 14 amino acids long. This CDR3 reads CASSSQYGAYEQYF. The CDR3 DNA is TGTGCCAGCAGCTCGCAATATGGCGCCTACGAGCAGTACTTC.

This chain uses TRBV5-1 with TRBJ1-4; 8 nucleotides align to TRBD1. The V gene's germline CDR1 is SGHRS and CDR2 YFSETQ. V lost 4 bases, J lost 12 bases, and 11 bases stayed unmatched. There are 14 residues in the CDR3. The CDR3 is CASSAAGGPRQLFF. CDR3 nucleotides: TGCGCCAGCAGCGCCGCAGGGGGCCCCCGTCAACTGTTTTTT.

The chain couples TRBV9 to TRBJ2-3; 9 nucleotides agree with TRBD2. CDR1 is SGDLS, CDR2 YYNGEE, per germline. V trimming: 3 bases; J trimming: 2 bases; junction bases outside the gene matches: 4. This CDR3 has 15 amino acids. The CDR3, as DNA: TGTGCCAGCAGCGCCGGACTAGCGTTCACAGATACGCAGTATTTT. It codes for CASSAGLAFTDTQYF.

For this clone: A junction boundary mismatches the germline segment, possibly from a read error. The CDR3 sequence: CANSLDGTGAYEQYF. In nucleotides, the CDR3 is TGCGCCAACAGCTTGGACGGGACAGGGGCCTACGAGCAGTACTTC. This chain connects TRBV5-1 to TRBJ2-7; 10 bases map to TRBD1. Per germline, CDR1 SGHRS and CDR2 YFSETQ. The CDR3 loop spans 15 amino acids.

This rearrangement joins TRBV5-1 to TRBJ1-2, with 9 positions matching TRBD1. V shed 5 bases, J shed 2 bases, and the junction held 10 bases outside the gene matches. This CDR3 has 16 residues. The germline CDR1 and CDR2 sequences are SGHRS and YFSETQ. This chain's CDR3 is CASRKEGDRENYGYTF. The CDR3 DNA is TGCGCCAGCAGGAAAGAAGGGGACAGGGAGAACTATGGCTACACCTTC.

This clone was seen once. V gene TRBV25-1 combines with J gene TRBJ1-2; TRBD1 agrees at 7 bases. This CDR3 has 14 amino acids. Germline V gives CDR1 MGHDK, CDR2 SYGVNS. V gave up 2 bases and J gave up 6 bases; unmatched junction bases: 6. CDR3 region: CASSENDRVDGYTF. The CDR3, as DNA: TGTGCCAGCAGTGAAAACGACAGGGTAGATGGCTACACCTTC.

The V and J genes are TRBV18 and TRBJ1-1; 9 nucleotides align to TRBD1. The V gene end was trimmed by 4 bases and the J gene end by 6 bases; junction bases not matched to a gene: 12. Germline CDR1 KGHSH, CDR2 LQKENI. This CDR3 has 16 amino acids. In DNA form, the CDR3 reads TGTGCCAGCTCACAAATCCCAACAGGGGGCATCGCTGAAGCTTTCTTT. Translated: CASSQIPTGGIAEAFF. The full variable domain, with the rest looked up from reference TRBV18 and TRBJ1-1, is NAGVMQNPRHLVRRRGQEARLRCSPMKGHSHVYWYRQLPEEGLKFMVYLQKENIIDESGMPKERFSAEFPKEGPSILRIQQVVRGDSAAYFCASSQIPTGGIAEAFFGQGTRLTVV.

The gene calls are TRBV11-1 and TRBJ1-3, with TRBD1 matching over 7 bases. CDR3 length equals 14 residues. The junction had 8 bases not matched to a gene; V was cut back by 5 bases and J by 7 bases. CDR1 SGHAT and CDR2 FQDESV come from the germline V gene (reference sequence). The CDR3 is CASSPGTDINTIYF. The CDR3 DNA reads as TGTGCCAGCAGCCCCGGGACAGACATCAACACCATATATTTT.

CDR3 coding DNA: TGTGCCAGCAGATCGGACGATAGGAACACCGGGGAGCTGTTTTTT. Encoded protein: CASRSDDRNTGELFF. The rearrangement joins TRBV5-4 to TRBJ2-2; no clear D gene. Trimming stripped 5 bases from V and 1 base from J, with 12 bases between. The CDR3 contains 15 residues. CDR1 is SGHNT, CDR2 YYREEE, per germline (reference sequence).

Only one count was recorded for this clone. The CDR3 spells CASSLSGDGQYTQYF. CDR3 in DNA: TGTGCCAGCAGCTTATCCGGCGACGGTCAGTATACGCAGTATTTT. The chain is built from TRBV11-2 and TRBJ2-3; no definite D call. Germline CDR1 SGHAT, CDR2 FQNNGV. Deletions cut 2 bases from V and 7 bases from J, with 16 bases between. The CDR3 length is 15 residues.

V and J are TRBV28 and TRBJ1-2, with D perhaps matching TRBD1 (6 bases). The germline gives CDR1 MDHEN, CDR2 SYDVKM. CDR3 length: 15 amino acids. With 5 bases removed from V and 3 bases from J, the gap between germline ends came to 16 bases. The CDR3 bases are TGTGCCAGCAGTCAAAGTACAGGGAGGGACTATGGCTACACCTTC. This gives the protein CASSQSTGRDYGYTF.

The chain combines TRBV19 with TRBJ1-1; perhaps TRBD1 as D (5 bases). Germline-derived CDR1 and CDR2 are LNHDA and SQIVND (reference sequence). V gave up 1 base and J gave up 11 bases, with 14 bases separating them. The CDR3 is 13 residues long. CDR3: CASSIAGLVVAFF. The CDR3, as DNA: TGTGCCAGTAGTATAGCAGGGCTTGTCGTGGCTTTCTTT.

The chain uses TRBV6-1 and TRBJ2-7; no reliable D call. V dropped 4 bases and J dropped 3 bases, with 13 bases sitting between them. CDR1 and CDR2 (germline): MNHNS, SASEGT. The CDR3 is 14 amino acids. CDR3 residues: CASSGGRRNYEQYF. The CDR3 nucleotides are TGTGCCAGCAGTGGCGGTCGGCGGAACTACGAGCAGTACTTC.

The CDR3 loop is CASSSGLQNEQFF. The CDR3 bases are TGCGCCAGCAGTTCGGGACTACAAAATGAGCAGTTCTTC. The V and J genes are TRBV10-1 and TRBJ2-1; TRBD2 matches 7 bases. CDR3 size: 13 residues. CDR1 and CDR2 from the germline V gene are WNHNN and SYGVQD (reference sequence). Germline trimming cut 5 bases from V and 7 bases from J; bases unmatched to any gene: 5.

J is TRBJ2-7 and V is TRBV15, with D tentatively TRBD1 or TRBD2 (5 bases each). Trimming took off 3 bases at V and 2 bases at J, with 17 bases between the two ends. Germline V gene sequence: CDR1 LNHNV, CDR2 YYDKDF (reference sequence). The length of the CDR3 is 16 residues. CDR3: CATSSVYGTATYEQYF. The CDR3 DNA sequence: TGTGCCACCAGCAGTGTTTATGGGACGGCGACCTACGAGCAGTACTTC.

CDR3 sequence reads: CASSYSERTGSYEQYF. The CDR3 nucleotides read TGTGCCAGCAGCTACAGTGAGCGGACAGGGTCCTACGAGCAGTACTTC. The chain recombines TRBV11-2 with TRBJ2-7, with 8 bases that match TRBD1. The CDR3 spans 16 residues. V lost 4 bases, J lost 1 base, and 9 bases stayed unmatched. The germline V gene encodes CDR1 SGHAT and CDR2 FQNNGV. The complete variable domain, with remaining parts taken from reference TRBV11-2 and TRBJ2-7, reads EAGVAQSPRYKIIEKRQSVAFWCNPISGHATLYWYQQILGQGPKLLIQFQNNGVVDDSQLPKDRFSAERLKGVDSTLKIQPAKLEDSAVYLCASSYSERTGSYEQYFGPGTRLTVT.

The CDR3 reads CASSLSAEATDTQYF. CDR3 DNA: TGTGCCAGCAGCTTAAGTGCGGAAGCCACAGATACGCAGTATTTT. The chain uses TRBV7-3 and TRBJ2-3; D ambiguous. This CDR3 is 15 amino acids long. The V gene lost 1 base and the J gene lost 2 bases, with 10 bases spanning the gap. Looked up from germline, CDR1 is SGHTA and CDR2 is FQGTGA.

V usage is TRBV30 and J usage is TRBJ2-5; 14 bases match TRBD2. Germline V CDR1 and CDR2: GTSNPN, SVGIG (reference sequence). There are 15 residues in the CDR3. J was trimmed by 5 bases and V by 4 bases; bases with no gene match: 6. CDR3 nucleotide sequence: TGTGCCTGGAAAGGGACTAGCGGGAGAGGGGAGACCCAGTACTTC. Translation: CAWKGTSGRGETQYF. The full variable domain, in which reference TRBV30 and TRBJ2-5 provide the parts outside the CDR3, is SQTIHQWPATLVQPVGSPLSLECTVEGTSNPNLYWYRQAAGRGLQLLFYSVGIGQISSEVPQNLSASRPQDRQFILSSKKLLLSDSGFYLCAWKGTSGRGETQYFGPGTRLLVL.

This CDR3 is CAWSRGQNHYEQYF. CDR3 sequence (DNA): TGTGCCTGGAGTCGGGGACAGAATCACTACGAGCAGTACTTC. The chain employs TRBV30 and TRBJ2-7, with TRBD1 matching over 7 bases. CDR3 length equals 14 residues. Losses at the gene ends were 2 bases for V and 3 bases for J; bases not matched to a gene: 7. Germline CDR1 GTSNPN, CDR2 SVGIG (reference sequence).